The 5 T cell receptor beta chains reported below all come from one sample, sequenced in a study of T-cell reconstitution after alpha-beta-depleted transplantation in children. The library targeted TCRbeta and was prepared with unique molecular identifiers. Each CDR3 protein is one row after TCRdb ran MiXCR on the PCR reads. The sample consists of about 1,000,000 distinct CDR3 sequences, around 30% of them appearing once. This material consisted of PBMCs, mostly from graft donor cells, taken 360 days after TCRalphabeta/CD19-depleted stem cell transplant. These receptors were obtained from a boy in the first two years of life who had a stem cell transplant for SCID, so the T cells may come from the graft donor.

This clonotype was counted a few times. The chain carries TRBV12-3 or TRBV12-4 and TRBJ2-5, with a weak D call TRBD2 (5 bases). V dropped 1 base and J dropped 0 bases, with 6 bases sitting between them. This CDR3 has 14 amino acids. CDR3 in amino acids: CASSLGEHQETQYF. The CDR3, as DNA: TGTGCCAGCAGTTTAGGGGAGCACCAAGAGACCCAGTACTTC.

This clonotype was found a few times. The rearrangement uses TRBV28 and TRBJ2-7, with 7 bases lining up with TRBD2. The CDR3 has 15 residues. V trimming: 1 base; J trimming: 2 bases; junction bases outside the gene matches: 5. Germline CDR1 reads MDHEN; CDR2 reads SYDVKM. CDR3 sequence: CASSLFGGLAYEQYF. CDR3 coding DNA: TGTGCCAGCAGTTTATTCGGGGGGTTAGCCTACGAGCAGTACTTC.

The rearrangement uses TRBV5-6 and TRBJ2-5, with TRBD2 identical over 10 bases. The V gene's germline CDR1 is SGHDT and CDR2 YYEEEE. Trimming at V came to 2 bases and at J to 5 bases, leaving 12 bases not matched to a gene. This CDR3 has 17 amino acids. CDR3 sequence (DNA): TGTGCCAGCAGCTTCCCGGGACTAGCGACGGGGGCCGAGACCCAGTACTTC. Amino acid sequence: CASSFPGLATGAETQYF.

In its sample, this clonotype was seen a few times. The rearrangement joins TRBV6-1 to TRBJ1-5, with TRBD1 as a possible D gene (6 bases). Germline assignment: CDR1 MNHNS and CDR2 SASEGT. The CDR3 totals 16 residues. V lost 7 bases and J lost 3, with 19 bases in between. The CDR3 region has the DNA TGTGCCAGCACCCCCCAAAACAGGGTTCCCAATCAGCCCCAGCATTTT. It codes for CASTPQNRVPNQPQHF.

V and J are TRBV4-2 and TRBJ2-2, with D uncertain. The CDR3 consists of 14 residues. Germline V gene lookup returns CDR1 LGHNA and CDR2 YNFKEQ. Trimming stripped 0 bases from V and 5 bases from J, with 7 bases between. The CDR3 reads CASSQEVRTGELFF. The CDR3 bases are TGTGCCAGCAGCCAAGAAGTGAGGACCGGGGAGCTGTTTTTT.